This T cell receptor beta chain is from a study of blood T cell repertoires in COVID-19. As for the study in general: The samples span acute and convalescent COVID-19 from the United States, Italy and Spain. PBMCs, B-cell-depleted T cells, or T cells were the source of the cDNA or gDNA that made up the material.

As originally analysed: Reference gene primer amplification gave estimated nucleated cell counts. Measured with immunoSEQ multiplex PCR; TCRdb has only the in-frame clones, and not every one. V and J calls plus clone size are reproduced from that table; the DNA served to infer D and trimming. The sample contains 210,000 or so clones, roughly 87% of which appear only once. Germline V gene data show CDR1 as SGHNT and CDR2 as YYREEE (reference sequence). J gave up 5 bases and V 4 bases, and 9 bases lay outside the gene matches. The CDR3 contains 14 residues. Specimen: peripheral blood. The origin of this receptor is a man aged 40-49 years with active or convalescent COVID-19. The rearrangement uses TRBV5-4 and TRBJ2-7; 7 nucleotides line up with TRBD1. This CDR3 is CASSQPTGSHEQYF. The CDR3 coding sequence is TGTGCCAGCAGCCAACCGACAGGGAGCCACGAGCAGTACTTC.